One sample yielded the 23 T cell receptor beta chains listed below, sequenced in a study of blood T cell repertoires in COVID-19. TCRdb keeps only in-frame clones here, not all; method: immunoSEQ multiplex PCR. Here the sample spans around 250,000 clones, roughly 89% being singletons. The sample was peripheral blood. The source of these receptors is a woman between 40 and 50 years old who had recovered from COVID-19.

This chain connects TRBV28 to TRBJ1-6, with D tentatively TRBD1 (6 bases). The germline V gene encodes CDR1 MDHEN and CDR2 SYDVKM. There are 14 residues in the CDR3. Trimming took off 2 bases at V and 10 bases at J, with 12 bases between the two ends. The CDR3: CASSLQSRGSPLHF. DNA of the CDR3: TGTGCCAGCAGTTTACAGTCCAGGGGCTCACCCCTCCACTTT.

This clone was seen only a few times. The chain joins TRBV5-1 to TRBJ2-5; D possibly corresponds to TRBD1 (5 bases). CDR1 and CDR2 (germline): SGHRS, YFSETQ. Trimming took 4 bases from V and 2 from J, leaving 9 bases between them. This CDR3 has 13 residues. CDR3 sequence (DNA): TGCGCCAGCAGCCGGACATTTCAAGAGACCCAGTACTTC. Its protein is CASSRTFQETQYF.

In DNA form, the CDR3 reads TGTGCCAGCAGTTACTCGGGGGGGCTGGTAGATACGCAGTATTTT. Translated: CASSYSGGLVDTQYF. This sequence joins TRBV6-5 and TRBJ2-3; TRBD2 might be the D (7 bases). The germline V and J ends were trimmed by 0 bases and 5 bases, with 12 bases remaining between them. Germline CDR1 reads MNHEY; CDR2 reads SVGAGI. This CDR3 comprises 15 residues.

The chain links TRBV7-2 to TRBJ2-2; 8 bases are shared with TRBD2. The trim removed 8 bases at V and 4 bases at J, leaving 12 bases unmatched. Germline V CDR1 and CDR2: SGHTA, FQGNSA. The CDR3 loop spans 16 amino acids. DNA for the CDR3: TGTGCCAGCCAGACGGGGCGGGAGGCCGTCACCGGGGAGCTGTTTTTT. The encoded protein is CASQTGREAVTGELFF.

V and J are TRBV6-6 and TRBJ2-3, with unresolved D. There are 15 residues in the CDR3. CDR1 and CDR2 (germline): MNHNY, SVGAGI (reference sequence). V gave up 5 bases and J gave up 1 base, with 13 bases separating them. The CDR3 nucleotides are TGTGCCAGCAGTCGCCACCCGAGCGGCACAGATACGCAGTATTTT. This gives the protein CASSRHPSGTDTQYF.

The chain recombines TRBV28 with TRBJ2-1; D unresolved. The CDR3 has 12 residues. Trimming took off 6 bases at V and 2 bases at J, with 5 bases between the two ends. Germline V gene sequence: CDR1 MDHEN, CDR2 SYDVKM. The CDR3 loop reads CASRRTYNEQFF. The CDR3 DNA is TGTGCCAGCAGGCGGACCTACAATGAGCAGTTCTTC.

The CDR3, as DNA: TGTGCCAGCAGTCAGGACTTGAACACCGGGGAGCTGTTTTTT. Protein product: CASSQDLNTGELFF. The rearrangement uses TRBV7-2 and TRBJ2-2; a possible D gene is TRBD2 (5 bases). The CDR3 runs to 14 residues. Germline V CDR1 and CDR2: SGHTA, FQGNSA. The V end lost 6 bases, the J end lost 1 base, and 9 bases lay between the germline ends.

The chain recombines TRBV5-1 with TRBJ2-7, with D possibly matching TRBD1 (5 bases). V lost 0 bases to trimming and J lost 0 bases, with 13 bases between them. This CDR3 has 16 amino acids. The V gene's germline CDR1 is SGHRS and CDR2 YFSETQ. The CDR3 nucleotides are TGCGCCAGCAGCTTGGCCCAGGGTCGGAGCTCCTACGAGCAGTACTTC. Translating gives CASSLAQGRSSYEQYF.

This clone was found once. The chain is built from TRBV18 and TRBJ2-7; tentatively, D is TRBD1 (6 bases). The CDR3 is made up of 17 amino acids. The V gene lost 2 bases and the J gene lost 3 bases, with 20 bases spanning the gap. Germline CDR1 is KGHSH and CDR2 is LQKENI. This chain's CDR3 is CASSPSTPIRDNYEQYV. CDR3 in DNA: TGTGCCAGCTCACCAAGTACACCCATCCGGGACAACTACGAGCAGTACGTC.

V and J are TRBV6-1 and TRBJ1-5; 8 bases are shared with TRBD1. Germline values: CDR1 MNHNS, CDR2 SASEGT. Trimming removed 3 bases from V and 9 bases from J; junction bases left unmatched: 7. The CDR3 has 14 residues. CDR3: CASSDRGLGGPQHF. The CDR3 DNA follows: TGTGCCAGCAGTGACAGGGGGCTTGGTGGGCCCCAGCATTTT.

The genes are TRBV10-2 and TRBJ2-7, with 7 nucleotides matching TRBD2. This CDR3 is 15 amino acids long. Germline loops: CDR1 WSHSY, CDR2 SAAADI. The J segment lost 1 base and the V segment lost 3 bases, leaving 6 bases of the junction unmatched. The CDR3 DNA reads TGCGCCAGCAGTGACCCGGGGGAGGGTTCCTACGAGCAGTACTTC. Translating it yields CASSDPGEGSYEQYF.

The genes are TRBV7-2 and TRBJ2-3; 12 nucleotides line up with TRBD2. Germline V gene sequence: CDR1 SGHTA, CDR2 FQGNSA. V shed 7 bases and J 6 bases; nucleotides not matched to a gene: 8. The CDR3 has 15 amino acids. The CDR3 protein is CASTLAGGKVDTQYF. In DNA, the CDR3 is TGTGCCAGCACCCTAGCGGGAGGGAAGGTGGATACGCAGTATTTT.

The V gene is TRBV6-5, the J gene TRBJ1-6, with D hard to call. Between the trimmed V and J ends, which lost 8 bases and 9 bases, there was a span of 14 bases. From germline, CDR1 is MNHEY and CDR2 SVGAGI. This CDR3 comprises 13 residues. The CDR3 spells CASLGSYLSPLHF. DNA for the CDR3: TGTGCCAGCTTGGGGAGTTATCTTTCACCCCTCCACTTT.

CDR3 sequence reads: CASRLRGAENEKLFF. CDR3 nucleotides: TGTGCCAGCCGACTTCGGGGGGCTGAAAATGAAAAACTGTTTTTT. The rearrangement links TRBV5-6 to TRBJ1-4, with D maybe TRBD1 (6 bases). The V end was cut by 7 bases, the J end by 5 bases, with 18 bases between. The CDR3 length is 15 residues. Germline assignment: CDR1 SGHDT and CDR2 YYEEEE.

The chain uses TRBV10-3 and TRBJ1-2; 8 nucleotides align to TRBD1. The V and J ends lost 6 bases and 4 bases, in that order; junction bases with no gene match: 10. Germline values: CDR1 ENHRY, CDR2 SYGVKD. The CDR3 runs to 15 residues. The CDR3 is CAIRIQGDSSYGYTF. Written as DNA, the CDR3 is TGTGCCATCAGGATACAGGGGGATTCTTCCTATGGCTACACCTTC.

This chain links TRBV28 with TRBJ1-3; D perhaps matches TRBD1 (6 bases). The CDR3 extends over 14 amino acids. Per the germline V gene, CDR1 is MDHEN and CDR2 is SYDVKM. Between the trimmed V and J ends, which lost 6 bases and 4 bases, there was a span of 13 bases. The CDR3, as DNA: TGTGCCAGCAGCCAACAGGGCTCCGGAAACACCATATATTTT. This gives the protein CASSQQGSGNTIYF.

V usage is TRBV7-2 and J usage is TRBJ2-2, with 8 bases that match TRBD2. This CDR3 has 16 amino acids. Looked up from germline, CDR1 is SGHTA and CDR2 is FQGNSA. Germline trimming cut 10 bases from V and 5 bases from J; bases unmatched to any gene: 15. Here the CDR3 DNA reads TGTGCCACCACCTCGGGGGGGAGGGGTATTACCGGGGAGCTGTTTTTT. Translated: CATTSGGRGITGELFF.

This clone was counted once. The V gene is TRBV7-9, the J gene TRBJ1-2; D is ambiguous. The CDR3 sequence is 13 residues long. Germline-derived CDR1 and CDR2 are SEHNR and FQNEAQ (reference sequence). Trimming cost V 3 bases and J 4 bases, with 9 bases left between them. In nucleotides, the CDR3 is TGTGCCAGCAGCTTGAGTGGGCTCTATGGCTACACCTTC. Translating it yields CASSLSGLYGYTF.

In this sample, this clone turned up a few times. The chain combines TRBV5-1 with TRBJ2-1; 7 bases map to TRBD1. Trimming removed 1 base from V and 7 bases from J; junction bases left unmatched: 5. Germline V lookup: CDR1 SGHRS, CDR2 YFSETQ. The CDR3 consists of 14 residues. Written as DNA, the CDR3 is TGCGCCAGCAGCTTGCGACAGGGTCGGAATGAGCAGTTCTTC. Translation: CASSLRQGRNEQFF.

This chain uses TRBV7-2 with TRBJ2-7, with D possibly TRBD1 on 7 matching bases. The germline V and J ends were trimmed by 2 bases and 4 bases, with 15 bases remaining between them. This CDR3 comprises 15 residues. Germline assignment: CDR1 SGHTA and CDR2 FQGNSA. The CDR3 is CASSLLAGGTYEQYF. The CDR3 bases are TGTGCCAGCAGCTTATTGGCAGGGGGGACTTACGAGCAGTACTTC.

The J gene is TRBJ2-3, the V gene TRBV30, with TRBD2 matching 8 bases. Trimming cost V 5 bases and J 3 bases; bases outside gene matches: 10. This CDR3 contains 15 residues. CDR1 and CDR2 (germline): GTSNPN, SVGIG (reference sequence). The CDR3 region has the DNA TGTGCCTGGGGGCCGCAAGCGGGAGCTACAGATACGCAGTATTTT. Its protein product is CAWGPQAGATDTQYF.

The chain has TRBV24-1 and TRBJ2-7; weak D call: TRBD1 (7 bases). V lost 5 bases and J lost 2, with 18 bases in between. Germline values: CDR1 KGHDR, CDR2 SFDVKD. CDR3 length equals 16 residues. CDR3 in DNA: TGTGCCACCAGTGGGGGGAGGACAGGTCCCCCCTACGAGCAGTACTTC. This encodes CATSGGRTGPPYEQYF.

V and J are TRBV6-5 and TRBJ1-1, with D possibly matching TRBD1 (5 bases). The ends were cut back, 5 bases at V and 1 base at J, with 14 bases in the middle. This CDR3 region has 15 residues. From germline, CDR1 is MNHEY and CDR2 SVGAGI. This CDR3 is CASSQTDGGNTEAFF. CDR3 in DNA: TGTGCCAGCAGTCAAACCGACGGGGGGAACACTGAAGCTTTCTTT.